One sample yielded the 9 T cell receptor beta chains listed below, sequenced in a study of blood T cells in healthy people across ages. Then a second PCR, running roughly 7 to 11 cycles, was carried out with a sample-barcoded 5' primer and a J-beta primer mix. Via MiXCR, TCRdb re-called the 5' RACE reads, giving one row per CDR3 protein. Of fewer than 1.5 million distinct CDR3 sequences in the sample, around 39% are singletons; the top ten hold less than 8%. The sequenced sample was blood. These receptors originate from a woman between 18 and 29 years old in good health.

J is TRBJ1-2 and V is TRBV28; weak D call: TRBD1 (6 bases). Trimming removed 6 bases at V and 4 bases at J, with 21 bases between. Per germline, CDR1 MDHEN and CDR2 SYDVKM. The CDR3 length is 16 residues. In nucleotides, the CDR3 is TGTGCCAGCAGGACAAGGGCCGGGGGCATTGGCTATGGCTACACCTTC. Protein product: CASRTRAGGIGYGYTF.

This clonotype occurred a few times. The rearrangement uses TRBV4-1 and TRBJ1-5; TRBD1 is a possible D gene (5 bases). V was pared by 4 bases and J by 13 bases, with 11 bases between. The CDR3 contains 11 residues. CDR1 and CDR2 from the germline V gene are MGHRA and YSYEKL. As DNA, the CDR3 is TGCGCCAGCAGCCTCGGGACTGTTCAGCATTTT. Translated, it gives CASSLGTVQHF.

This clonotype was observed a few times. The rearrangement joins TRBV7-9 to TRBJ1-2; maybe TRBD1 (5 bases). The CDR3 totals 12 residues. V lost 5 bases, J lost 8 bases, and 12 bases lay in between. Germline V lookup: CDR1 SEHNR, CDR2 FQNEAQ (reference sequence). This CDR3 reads CASSPREAGYTF. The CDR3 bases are TGTGCCAGCAGCCCCAGGGAGGCCGGCTACACCTTC.

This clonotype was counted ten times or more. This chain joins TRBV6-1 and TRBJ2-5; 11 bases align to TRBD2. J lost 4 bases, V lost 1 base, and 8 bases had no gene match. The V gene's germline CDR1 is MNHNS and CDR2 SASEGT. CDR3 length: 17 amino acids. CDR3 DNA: TGTGCCAGCAGTGAAGATTTTAGCGGGAGGGCCAGAGAGACCCAGTACTTC. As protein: CASSEDFSGRARETQYF.

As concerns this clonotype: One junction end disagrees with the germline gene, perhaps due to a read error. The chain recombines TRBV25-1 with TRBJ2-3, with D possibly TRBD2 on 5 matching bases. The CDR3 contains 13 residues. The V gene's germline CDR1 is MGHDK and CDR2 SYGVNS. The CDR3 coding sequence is TGTGCCAGCCGCCCCCCTAGCACAGAGACGCAGTATTTT. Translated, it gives CASRPPSTETQYF.

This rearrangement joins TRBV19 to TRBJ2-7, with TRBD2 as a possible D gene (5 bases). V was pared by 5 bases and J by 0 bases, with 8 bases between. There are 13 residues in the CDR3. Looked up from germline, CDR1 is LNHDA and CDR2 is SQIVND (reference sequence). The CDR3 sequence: CASSDTSSYEQYF. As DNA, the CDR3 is TGTGCCAGTAGTGACACTAGCTCCTACGAGCAGTACTTC.

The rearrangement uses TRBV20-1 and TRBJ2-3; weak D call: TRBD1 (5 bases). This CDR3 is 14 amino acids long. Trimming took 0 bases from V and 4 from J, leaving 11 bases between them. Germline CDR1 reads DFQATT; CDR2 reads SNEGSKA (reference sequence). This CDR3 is CSARDLGRPDTQYF. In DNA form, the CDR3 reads TGCAGTGCTAGAGATCTGGGGCGACCAGATACGCAGTATTTT.

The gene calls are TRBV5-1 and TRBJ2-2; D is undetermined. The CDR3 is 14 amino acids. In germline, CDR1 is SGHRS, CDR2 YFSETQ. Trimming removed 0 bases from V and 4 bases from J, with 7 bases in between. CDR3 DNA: TGCGCCAGCAGCTTGGCATTACTCACCGGGGAGCTGTTTTTT. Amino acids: CASSLALLTGELFF.

The CDR3 DNA reads as TGTGCCAGCAAACCAGAGGGTACAGGGGTCACCGGGGAGCTGTTTTTT. Amino acids: CASKPEGTGVTGELFF. The gene calls are TRBV25-1 and TRBJ2-2, with 7 nucleotides matching TRBD1. The CDR3 covers 16 residues. Germline trimming cut 7 bases from V and 4 bases from J; bases unmatched to any gene: 12. CDR1 and CDR2 (germline): MGHDK, SYGVNS.